This T cell receptor (beta chain) was captured in a study of blood T cell repertoires in COVID-19. Study as a whole: The origin of the acute and convalescent COVID-19 samples was the United States, Italy and Spain. The cDNA or gDNA used as material had been derived from T cells, B-cell-depleted T cells, or PBMCs.

Source study methods: Reference gene primer amplification gave nucleated cell count estimates. Produced via immunoSEQ multiplex PCR; TCRdb's table is partial and in-frame only. That table furnishes V, J and clone size, whereas the DNA furnished D and trimming. Here the sample spans under 200,000 clones, approximately 81% being singletons. V lost 4 bases to trimming and J lost 9 bases, with 10 bases between them. The CDR3 consists of 13 residues. Germline V gene lookup returns CDR1 MNHEY and CDR2 SVGAGI. The chain combines TRBV6-5 with TRBJ1-6, with D possibly TRBD1 on 5 matching bases. The clonotype was recovered from a woman older than 75 with acute or convalescent COVID-19. Input material: peripheral blood. The CDR3 loop is CASSSAGGSPLHF. The CDR3 DNA reads as TGTGCCAGCAGTTCCGCGGGGGGTTCACCCCTCCACTTT.